The 15 T cell receptor beta chains in this list originate from one sample, sequenced in a study of T cell repertoires in cytomegalovirus infection. TCRdb redid the calling of the reads with MiXCR, one entry per CDR3 protein. The sample holds about 260,000 distinct CDR3 sequences; around 9% are singletons and the top ten take approximately 15%. Sequencing used PBMCs. All receptors come from a human donor in good health (CMV status not recorded). Some clones in this sample may be carry-over from other donors' samples.

There are many counts of this clonotype. The V gene is TRBV6-2 or TRBV6-3, the J gene TRBJ1-1; no definite D call. Germline V gene lookup returns CDR1 MNHEY and CDR2 SVGEGT. The CDR3 loop spans 13 amino acids. V lost 0 bases, J lost 5 bases, and 7 bases lay in between. In DNA, the CDR3 is TGTGCCAGCAGTTACTCGAGGGCTACTGAAGCTTTCTTT. It encodes CASSYSRATEAFF.

This clonotype has ten or more counts. The chain recombines TRBV7-2 with TRBJ1-5; D call uncertain. V lost 1 base, J lost 3 bases, and 7 bases lay in between. The CDR3 has 14 residues. Germline V lookup: CDR1 SGHTA, CDR2 FQGNSA. The CDR3 nucleotides read TGTGCCAGCAGCTTAGTCTCAGTCAATCAGCCCCAGCATTTT. Protein product: CASSLVSVNQPQHF.

The rearrangement uses TRBV19 and TRBJ2-2; 8 nucleotides align to TRBD1. V lost 4 bases, J lost 6 bases, and 4 bases stayed unmatched. From germline, CDR1 is LNHDA and CDR2 SQIVND (reference sequence). The CDR3 is made up of 14 amino acids. The CDR3 loop is CASSRQGAAGELFF. CDR3 sequence (DNA): TGTGCCAGTAGTAGGCAGGGGGCAGCCGGGGAGCTGTTTTTT.

This clonotype was counted ten times or more. The chain joins TRBV15 to TRBJ2-1; the match to TRBD1 covers 9 bases. J lost 6 bases, V lost 3 bases, and 0 bases had no gene match. The CDR3 covers 13 residues. The germline CDR1 and CDR2 sequences are LNHNV and YYDKDF (reference sequence). CDR3 DNA: TGTGCCACCAGCAGGGGACAGGGCAATGAGCAGTTCTTC. This gives the protein CATSRGQGNEQFF.

This clonotype was observed a few times. V is TRBV6-1 and J is TRBJ1-1; D perhaps matches TRBD1 (6 bases). The germline V gene has CDR1 MNHNS and CDR2 SASEGT. The CDR3 has 15 amino acids. Trimming left V 5 bases short and J 5 bases short, with 18 bases between. DNA of the CDR3: TGTGCCAGCAGTCCGGGAGGGGGGCTTAGGACTGAAGCTTTCTTT. Encoded protein: CASSPGGGLRTEAFF.

This clonotype was picked up many times. A much larger clone lies a single base off, so this may be a read error. This chain joins TRBV7-8 and TRBJ2-7, with D unclear. Germline CDR1 and CDR2: SGHVS and FQNEAQ. V was pared by 3 bases and J by 2 bases, with 2 bases between. CDR3 length equals 11 residues. This CDR3 reads CASSFAYEQYF. The DNA for the CDR3 is TGTGCCAGCAGCTTCGCCTACGAGCAGTACTTC.

The sample holds a few counts of this clonotype. This sequence joins TRBV20-1 and TRBJ1-1; D not certain. The CDR3 contains 14 residues. Germline V gene sequence: CDR1 DFQATT, CDR2 SNEGSKA (reference sequence). Trimming stripped 1 base from V and 6 bases from J, with 15 bases between. CDR3 loop: CSARVLFEVSEAFF. CDR3 DNA: TGCAGTGCTAGAGTTCTGTTCGAGGTGTCTGAAGCTTTCTTT.

This clonotype has a count of ten or more. The CDR3 DNA is TGTGCCAGCGGACAAACAAAGAATGAAAAACTGTTTTTT. It is translated as CASGQTKNEKLFF. This chain uses TRBV7-2 with TRBJ1-4, with D possibly being TRBD1 (5 bases). Trimming removed 8 bases at V and 5 bases at J, with 12 bases between. Germline V gene data show CDR1 as SGHTA and CDR2 as FQGNSA. The CDR3 covers 13 residues.

This clonotype was found many times. The genes are TRBV6-5 and TRBJ2-3; 12 nucleotides match TRBD2. The CDR3 covers 15 residues. Trimming took 2 bases from V and 3 from J; bases not matched to a gene: 0. Germline CDR1 MNHEY, CDR2 SVGAGI. CDR3 loop: CASSYGTSGTDTQYF. In nucleotides, the CDR3 is TGTGCCAGCAGTTACGGGACTAGCGGGACAGATACGCAGTATTTT.

The rearrangement links TRBV14 to TRBJ1-1, with D perhaps TRBD1 (6 bases). This CDR3 has 15 amino acids. Trimming cost V 1 base and J 1 base, with 10 bases left between them. The germline gives CDR1 SGHDN, CDR2 FVKESK. Written as DNA, the CDR3 is TGTGCCAGCAGCCAAGGACGGACAGCGAACACTGAAGCTTTCTTT. Amino acid sequence: CASSQGRTANTEAFF. Full variable domain (missing parts from reference TRBV14 and TRBJ1-1): EAGVTQFPSHSVIEKGQTVTLRCDPISGHDNLYWYRRVMGKEIKFLLHFVKESKQDESGMPNNRFLAERTGGTYSTLKVQPAELEDSGVYFCASSQGRTANTEAFFGQGTRLTVV.

This sequence joins TRBV20-1 and TRBJ1-1; no clear D. Germline V gene sequence: CDR1 DFQATT, CDR2 SNEGSKA (reference sequence). The CDR3 is 13 residues long. The germline V and J ends were trimmed by 6 bases and 5 bases, with 16 bases remaining between them. This CDR3 reads CSADGEKRTEAFF. CDR3 sequence (DNA): TGCAGTGCCGACGGGGAAAAGAGGACTGAAGCTTTCTTT.

This clonotype came up many times. The chain has TRBV7-2 and TRBJ2-1, with no clear D. V was trimmed by 1 base and J by 0 bases, leaving 7 bases between them. In germline, CDR1 is SGHTA, CDR2 FQGNSA. The CDR3 has 15 residues. CDR3 bases: TGTGCCAGCAGCTTAGGTGGAGTCTCCTACAATGAGCAGTTCTTC. Translating gives CASSLGGVSYNEQFF.

This clonotype has ten or more counts. The chain is built from TRBV7-8 and TRBJ2-7, with 9 bases that match TRBD1. Germline V CDR1 and CDR2: SGHVS, FQNEAQ. CDR3 length: 17 residues. Germline trimming cut 4 bases from V and 7 bases from J; bases unmatched to any gene: 17. In DNA form, the CDR3 reads TGTGCCAGCAGCTCCATAGGGGGGGGGGACAGGGACCGAGAGCAGTACTTC. It specifies CASSSIGGGDRDREQYF.

This clonotype was picked up many times. The chain carries TRBV7-2 and TRBJ2-1; no firm D call. Germline CDR1 and CDR2: SGHTA and FQGNSA. Trimming took 10 bases from V and 5 from J, leaving 12 bases between them. This CDR3 has 12 residues. The CDR3 nucleotides read TGTGCCATCACCGCAAGCGACAATGAGCAGTTCTTC. Translated: CAITASDNEQFF.

This clonotype was seen a few times. The chain couples TRBV11-2 to TRBJ1-4; the D is unclear. Germline V gene sequence: CDR1 SGHAT, CDR2 FQNNGV. CDR3 length equals 12 residues. Trimming left V 5 bases short and J 8 bases short, with 9 bases between. For the CDR3, the DNA is TGTGCCAGCAGCCCCGTTGGGGAAAAACTGTTTTTT. This sequence encodes CASSPVGEKLFF.